A selection of T cell receptor beta chains follows, all from one sample in a study of T cell responses to AZD1222 COVID-19 vaccine. The protocol was immunoSEQ multiplex PCR, while the TCRdb copy is restricted to in-frame clones and leaves out a portion. The sample contains about 89,000 clones, roughly 89% of which appear only once. The sequencing here drew on peripheral blood, taken on day 0 of MenACWY control vaccination. All receptors derive from an adult in good health. Each CDR3 is given with its conserved first and last residue. A D gene is named only where the DNA matches it firmly. Not all rows give a size; the values are once, few, many and, for expanded clones, a class.

v_gene	d_gene	len	j_gene	abundance	CDR3aa	CDR3nt
TRBV7-2	NA	14	TRBJ1-1	NA	CASSLVRGDTEAFF	TGTGCCAGCAGCTTGGTGAGAGGGGACACTGAAGCTTTCTTT
TRBV6-5	NA	13	TRBJ1-5	NA	CASSSGFNQPQHF	TGTGCCAGCAGTTCAGGGTTCAATCAGCCCCAGCATTTT
TRBV19	NA	15	TRBJ1-3	NA	CASSLRGVAGNTIYF	TGTGCCAGTAGTCTCAGGGGAGTCGCCGGAAACACCATATATTTT
TRBV6-5	NA	15	TRBJ2-7	NA	CASTANPGVSYEQYF	TGTGCCAGCACCGCTAACCCAGGGGTATCCTACGAGCAGTACTTC
TRBV5-1	TRBD1	15	TRBJ1-4	NA	CASSASTGNDEKLFF	TGCGCCAGCAGCGCCTCGACAGGGAACGACGAAAAACTGTTTTTT
TRBV2	TRBD1	15	TRBJ1-5	NA	CASSEGQGALQPQHF	TGTGCCAGCAGTGAGGGACAGGGGGCGTTACAGCCCCAGCATTTT
TRBV7-9	NA	15	TRBJ2-2	NA	CASSVLPTRDGELFF	TGTGCCAGCAGCGTTTTGCCCACACGGGACGGGGAGCTGTTTTTT
TRBV9	TRBD1	15	TRBJ2-3	NA	CASSAWDRATDTQYF	TGTGCCAGCAGCGCGTGGGACAGGGCCACAGATACGCAGTATTTT
TRBV12-3/TRBV12-4	NA	12	TRBJ2-2	few	CASSPPLGELFF	TGTGCCAGCAGCCCTCCTCTCGGGGAGCTGTTTTTT
TRBV10-3	NA	15	TRBJ1-4	NA	CAISDSRGPDEKLFF	TGTGCCATCAGTGATTCCAGGGGTCCTGATGAAAAACTGTTTTTT
TRBV3-1/TRBV3-2	NA	12	TRBJ2-1	NA	CASSQVEIEQFF	TGTGCCAGCAGCCAAGTAGAGATTGAGCAGTTCTTC
TRBV5-1	TRBD1	15	TRBJ1-6	NA	CASKERTGVNSPLHF	TGCGCCAGCAAAGAGAGGACAGGGGTTAATTCACCCCTCCACTTT
TRBV6-6	TRBD1	14	TRBJ1-2	NA	CASSQGQADYGYTF	TGTGCCAGCAGTCAGGGACAGGCGGACTATGGCTACACCTTC
TRBV5-1	TRBD1	15	TRBJ2-7	NA	CASSTRTGVAGEQYF	TGCGCCAGCAGCACGCGGACAGGGGTCGCTGGGGAGCAGTACTTC
TRBV6-5	TRBD2	15	TRBJ2-7	NA	CASSLRLAGAYEQYF	TGTGCCAGCAGTCTGAGACTAGCGGGAGCCTACGAGCAGTACTTC
TRBV7-9	TRBD1	14	TRBJ1-3	NA	CASSLAGGGNTIYF	TGTGCCAGCAGCTTGGCAGGGGGTGGAAACACCATATATTTT
TRBV6-5	NA	14	TRBJ1-3	NA	CASNGANSGNTIYF	TGTGCCAGCAATGGGGCTAACTCTGGAAACACCATATATTTT
TRBV27	TRBD1	16	TRBJ2-7	NA	CASSLSQDRIPYEQYF	TGTGCCAGCAGTTTATCGCAGGACAGGATCCCCTACGAGCAGTACTTC
TRBV7-9	NA	12	TRBJ1-2	NA	CASSPRTSGYTF	TGTGCCAGCAGCCCCCGGACTTCTGGCTACACCTTC
TRBV3-1/TRBV3-2	TRBD2	18	TRBJ2-3	NA	CASSHLTGLAGSTDTQYF	TGTGCCAGCAGCCACCTTACCGGACTAGCGGGAAGCACAGATACGCAGTATTTT
TRBV3-1/TRBV3-2	TRBD1	14	TRBJ1-2	few	CASSQSDRDYGYTF	TGTGCCAGCAGCCAATCCGACAGGGACTATGGCTACACCTTC
TRBV19	TRBD1	16	TRBJ1-1	NA	CASSTGTGGGNTEAFF	TGTGCCAGTAGTACAGGGACAGGGGGAGGGAACACTGAAGCTTTCTTT
TRBV9	TRBD1	14	TRBJ2-7	NA	CASSPQDRVDEQYF	TGTGCCAGCAGCCCGCAGGACAGGGTTGACGAGCAGTACTTC
TRBV7-6	NA	15	TRBJ1-5	NA	CASSPGGGGNQPQHF	TGTGCCAGCAGCCCCGGCGGGGGGGGAAATCAGCCCCAGCATTTT
TRBV28	NA	13	TRBJ2-1	NA	CASSLGLPNEQFF	TGTGCCAGCAGCCTGGGCCTGCCCAATGAGCAGTTCTTC
TRBV19	NA	16	TRBJ1-5	NA	CASSMKPGESNQPQHF	TGTGCCAGTAGTATGAAGCCAGGGGAATCCAATCAGCCCCAGCATTTT
TRBV6-5	NA	13	TRBJ1-1	NA	CASRSRESTEAFF	TGTGCCAGCAGGTCCAGGGAGTCCACTGAAGCTTTCTTT
TRBV15	NA	13	TRBJ1-6	NA	CATADSYNSPLHF	TGTGCCACCGCGGACAGTTATAATTCACCCCTCCACTTT
TRBV3-1/TRBV3-2	NA	15	TRBJ2-7	NA	CASSHASSSSYEQYF	TGTGCCAGCAGCCACGCTAGCTCAAGCTCCTACGAGCAGTACTTC
TRBV7-6	NA	14	TRBJ1-6	NA	CASSFSDSNSPLHF	TGTGCCAGCAGCTTTTCGGACTCCAATTCACCCCTCCACTTT
TRBV6-5	TRBD1	15	TRBJ2-2	NA	CASRSQGAGTGELFF	TGTGCCAGCAGATCACAGGGGGCGGGCACCGGGGAGCTGTTTTTT
TRBV12-3/TRBV12-4	NA	13	TRBJ2-7	NA	CASSLARGHEQYF	TGTGCCAGCAGTTTAGCGCGGGGCCACGAGCAGTACTTC
TRBV3-1/TRBV3-2	TRBD2	18	TRBJ2-3	once	CASSQDFGSGGLTDTQYF	TGTGCCAGCAGCCAAGATTTCGGTAGCGGGGGCCTCACAGATACGCAGTATTTT
TRBV4-2	NA	18	TRBJ1-6	NA	CASSQELRGESYNSPLHF	TGTGCCAGCAGCCAAGAACTACGGGGGGAGTCCTATAATTCACCCCTCCACTTT
TRBV19	TRBD1	16	TRBJ1-1	NA	CASSLRDRVLNTEAFF	TGTGCCAGTAGTCTTCGTGACAGGGTCCTTAACACTGAAGCTTTCTTT
TRBV24-1	NA	16	TRBJ2-2	NA	CATADAGSGDTGELFF	TGTGCCACCGCCGATGCGGGATCAGGGGACACCGGGGAGCTGTTTTTT
TRBV9	NA	15	TRBJ1-2	NA	CASSVEVRADYGYTF	TGTGCCAGCAGCGTAGAGGTCCGGGCAGACTATGGCTACACCTTC
TRBV19	TRBD1	13	TRBJ2-7	once	CARPGQGVYEQYF	TGTGCCAGACCGGGACAGGGTGTCTACGAGCAGTACTTC
TRBV6-5	TRBD1	15	TRBJ1-2	NA	CASSYLGQGPPGYTF	TGTGCCAGCAGTTACTTAGGACAGGGCCCGCCTGGCTACACCTTC
TRBV6-5	TRBD2	15	TRBJ2-7	NA	CASRKDAGVAYEQYF	TGTGCCAGCAGAAAGGACGCGGGAGTAGCCTACGAGCAGTACTTC
TRBV6-5	NA	15	TRBJ1-5	NA	CASSLRGEGNQPQHF	TGTGCCAGCAGCCTACGGGGGGAGGGAAATCAGCCCCAGCATTTT
TRBV18	NA	14	TRBJ1-1	NA	CASSPPKASTEAFF	TGTGCCAGCTCACCACCAAAGGCTAGCACTGAAGCTTTCTTT
TRBV19	NA	15	TRBJ1-5	NA	CASSMGVGLLWAQHF	TGTGCCAGTAGTATGGGGGTCGGACTCCTCTGGGCCCAGCATTTT
TRBV7-8	NA	14	TRBJ1-3	NA	CASSLGLSGNTIYF	TGTGCCAGCAGCTTAGGCCTCTCTGGAAACACCATATATTTT
TRBV13	TRBD1	18	TRBJ1-6	NA	CASSRQGVQGIYNSPLHF	TGTGCCAGCAGCCGCCAAGGAGTACAGGGGATCTATAATTCACCCCTCCACTTT
TRBV20-1	NA	13	TRBJ2-2	NA	CSASGQETGELFF	TGCAGTGCTAGTGGTCAGGAAACCGGGGAGCTGTTTTTT
TRBV28	NA	17	TRBJ1-4	NA	CASSLSGRTADNEKLFF	TGTGCCAGCAGTTTATCGGGCCGGACAGCCGATAATGAAAAACTGTTTTTT
TRBV3-1/TRBV3-2	NA	16	TRBJ2-7	NA	CASSQEPGHKPYEQYF	TGTGCCAGCAGCCAAGAACCCGGACACAAGCCCTACGAGCAGTACTTC
TRBV10-1	NA	13	TRBJ1-2	NA	CASSEELGYGYTF	TGCGCCAGCAGTGAGGAGTTAGGCTATGGCTACACCTTC
TRBV6-2/TRBV6-3	TRBD2	16	TRBJ2-3	NA	CASSYTSGGVTDTQYF	TGTGCCAGCAGTTACACCAGCGGGGGGGTAACAGATACGCAGTATTTT
TRBV11-2	NA	15	TRBJ1-2	NA	CASSLDRAPPYGYTF	TGTGCCAGCAGCTTAGATCGAGCTCCCCCTTATGGCTACACCTTC